The clone carrying this T cell receptor (beta chain) was picked up a small number of times. The germline V and J ends were trimmed by 5 bases and 3 bases, with 10 bases remaining between them. The CDR3 is made up of 14 amino acids. Germline V gene lookup returns CDR1 ENHRY and CDR2 SYGVKD. This sample is part of a study of CD8 T cells in ankylosing spondylitis. MiXCR, applied by TCRdb to the 5' RACE reads, yields one record per CDR3 protein. The repertoire consists of roughly 100,000 distinct CDR3 sequences, with roughly 8% occurring once and the leading ten covering about a tenth. The TCR sequence derives from a male donor with ankylosing spondylitis or in good health (not recorded which). This sequence joins TRBV10-3 and TRBJ2-2; tentative D call: TRBD1 (6 bases). Input material: blood, either unsorted or a sorted T cell fraction (not recorded which). CDR3 amino acids: CAISPDRYTGELFF. The CDR3, as DNA: TGTGCCATCAGTCCGGACAGATACACCGGGGAGCTGTTTTTT.